What follows are 28 T cell receptor beta chains derived from one specimen sequenced in a study of early stage breast cancer tumors. Produced via immunoSEQ multiplex PCR; TCRdb's table is partial and in-frame only. The table records roughly 57,000 clones, around 90% of them present only once. Material: blood. These TCRs come from an older person with breast cancer.

The chain uses TRBV4-2 and TRBJ1-4; D gene unclear. From germline, CDR1 is LGHNA and CDR2 YNFKEQ. V gave up 4 bases and J gave up 6 bases, with 15 bases separating them. CDR3 length: 15 amino acids. CDR3 nucleotides: TGTGCCAGCAGCCCACTGACGTGGGCCGATGAAAAACTGTTTTTT. Amino acids: CASSPLTWADEKLFF.

CDR3 sequence reads: CASSPPGWNEQFF. CDR3 coding DNA: TGTGCCAGCAGCCCACCAGGCTGGAATGAGCAGTTCTTC. This chain joins TRBV7-9 and TRBJ2-1, with no clear D. The CDR3 covers 13 residues. The V and J ends lost 5 bases and 7 bases respectively, with 12 bases between them. Germline loops: CDR1 SEHNR, CDR2 FQNEAQ (reference sequence).

Here the CDR3 reads CASSATGYGYTF. CDR3 bases: TGTGCCAGCAGCGCTACAGGCTATGGCTACACCTTC. The V gene is TRBV7-3, the J gene TRBJ1-2, with a possible D match to TRBD1 (5 bases). V was trimmed by 5 bases and J by 4 bases, leaving 8 bases between them. This CDR3 comprises 12 residues. Germline V gives CDR1 SGHTA, CDR2 FQGTGA.

This clone has a single count. The V and J genes are TRBV7-9 and TRBJ1-4; a weak D match, TRBD1 (6 bases). Germline V gives CDR1 SEHNR, CDR2 FQNEAQ (reference sequence). The CDR3 extends over 15 amino acids. Trimming shortened V by 6 bases and J by 7 bases, and 18 bases separated the two germline ends. CDR3 bases: TGTGCCAGCAGATCCAACAGGGCGCTGGCTGAAAAACTGTTTTTT. Residues: CASRSNRALAEKLFF.

The CDR3 sequence is CASSLITIPGGYTF. The CDR3 nucleotides read TGTGCCAGCAGCCTAATAACAATTCCGGGGGGCTACACCTTC. V and J are TRBV6-6 and TRBJ1-2; D ambiguous. With 6 bases removed from V and 8 bases from J, the gap between germline ends came to 19 bases. The CDR3 runs 14 residues. Germline loops: CDR1 MNHNY, CDR2 SVGAGI (reference sequence).

V gene TRBV6-6 combines with J gene TRBJ2-7; 9 bases align to TRBD1. From germline, CDR1 is MNHNY and CDR2 SVGAGI (reference sequence). Trimming took 0 bases from V and 3 from J; bases not matched to a gene: 6. The CDR3 contains 16 residues. CDR3 residues: CASSYSTGGANYEQYF. Written as DNA, the CDR3 is TGTGCCAGCAGTTACTCGACAGGGGGAGCTAACTACGAGCAGTACTTC.

This clone was found a few times. CDR3 residues: CASSLGEGTDTQYF. The CDR3 DNA follows: TGCGCCAGCAGCTTGGGGGAGGGCACAGATACGCAGTATTTT. V and J are TRBV5-1 and TRBJ2-3; weak D call: TRBD2 (6 bases). CDR3 size: 14 residues. Trimming took 0 bases from V and 1 from J, leaving 6 bases between them. Germline CDR1 and CDR2: SGHRS and YFSETQ. Looking up the rest from reference TRBV5-1 and TRBJ2-3 gives the full variable domain: KAGVTQTPRYLIKTRGQQVTLSCSPISGHRSVSWYQQTPGQGLQFLFEYFSETQRNKGNFPGRFSGRQFSNSRSEMNVSTLELGDSALYLCASSLGEGTDTQYFGPGTRLTVL.

Of note for this clone: A junction boundary mismatches the germline segment, possibly from a read error. The chain recombines TRBV30 with TRBJ1-4; the D gene is possibly TRBD1 (6 bases). CDR1 is GTSNPN, CDR2 SVGIG, per germline (reference sequence). The CDR3 loop spans 12 amino acids. The CDR3 DNA sequence: TGTGCCCGGAGTAGGGGGAACGAAAAACTGTTTTTT. Encoded protein: CARSRGNEKLFF.

The chain combines TRBV11-2 with TRBJ2-5, with 8 nucleotides matching TRBD1. The germline V gene has CDR1 SGHAT and CDR2 FQNNGV. The length of the CDR3 is 14 residues. V dropped 5 bases and J dropped 7; count of bases not matched to a gene: 9. The CDR3 DNA reads TGTGCCAGCAGCGCAGCAGGACAGGGAGGGACCCAGTACTTC. Translating gives CASSAAGQGGTQYF. The full variable domain, rest sourced from reference TRBV11-2 and TRBJ2-5, is EAGVAQSPRYKIIEKRQSVAFWCNPISGHATLYWYQQILGQGPKLLIQFQNNGVVDDSQLPKDRFSAERLKGVDSTLKIQPAKLEDSAVYLCASSAAGQGGTQYFGPGTRLLVL.

This chain connects TRBV30 to TRBJ2-5; tentative D call: TRBD1 (7 bases). Germline CDR1 reads GTSNPN; CDR2 reads SVGIG (reference sequence). Trimming left V 4 bases short and J 5 bases short, with 14 bases between. The CDR3 totals 13 residues. CDR3 amino acids: CAWNKGAGETQYF. The CDR3 nucleotides read TGTGCCTGGAATAAGGGGGCGGGGGAGACCCAGTACTTC. The whole variable domain, filled in from reference TRBV30 and TRBJ2-5, reads SQTIHQWPATLVQPVGSPLSLECTVEGTSNPNLYWYRQAAGRGLQLLFYSVGIGQISSEVPQNLSASRPQDRQFILSSKKLLLSDSGFYLCAWNKGAGETQYFGPGTRLLVL.

V gene TRBV7-3 combines with J gene TRBJ2-5; 10 bases map to TRBD2. The CDR3 has 16 amino acids. The germline V gene encodes CDR1 SGHTA and CDR2 FQGTGA. V shed 4 bases, J shed 4 bases, and the junction held 9 bases outside the gene matches. The CDR3 coding sequence is TGTGCCAGCAGCTCCGGAGCGGGAGGGCCGGGAGAGACCCAGTACTTC. It is translated as CASSSGAGGPGETQYF.

J is TRBJ2-1 and V is TRBV5-6, with D perhaps TRBD1 (5 bases). The V gene's germline CDR1 is SGHDT and CDR2 YYEEEE. This CDR3 has 12 residues. Trimming shortened V by 2 bases and J by 6 bases, and 6 bases separated the two germline ends. CDR3 DNA: TGTGCCAGCAGCTTACAGGTCAATGAGCAGTTCTTC. As protein: CASSLQVNEQFF.

V and J are TRBV5-4 and TRBJ2-1; 9 bases are shared with TRBD2. The CDR3 is 15 amino acids. The J segment lost 5 bases and the V segment lost 4 bases, leaving 7 bases of the junction unmatched. Germline assignment: CDR1 SGHNT and CDR2 YYREEE (reference sequence). This CDR3 is CASSRASGANNEQFF. CDR3 DNA sequence: TGTGCCAGCAGCCGAGCTAGCGGGGCCAACAATGAGCAGTTCTTC.

This clone occurred a few times. The rearrangement links TRBV7-2 to TRBJ1-2; D is undetermined. The V gene lost 3 bases and the J gene lost 4 bases, with 12 bases spanning the gap. The germline gives CDR1 SGHTA, CDR2 FQGNSA. The CDR3 consists of 14 residues. The DNA for the CDR3 is TGTGCCAGCAGCTTTAGAGGACGGGGCTATGGCTACACCTTC. It specifies CASSFRGRGYGYTF. Based on the CDR3 plus reference TRBV7-2 and TRBJ1-2, the full variable domain is GAGVSQSPSNKVTEKGKDVELRCDPISGHTALYWYRQSLGQGLEFLIYFQGNSAPDKSGLPSDRFSAERTGGSVSTLTIQRTQQEDSAVYLCASSFRGRGYGYTFGSGTRLTVV.

The chain links TRBV5-1 to TRBJ2-7, with 12 bases lining up with TRBD2. The V gene end was trimmed by 6 bases and the J gene end by 2 bases; junction bases not matched to a gene: 6. The CDR3 extends over 15 amino acids. Looked up from germline, CDR1 is SGHRS and CDR2 is YFSETQ. CDR3 sequence: CASKLAGGNPYEQYF. For the CDR3, the DNA is TGCGCCAGCAAGCTAGCGGGGGGGAATCCCTACGAGCAGTACTTC.

The chain combines TRBV9 with TRBJ2-7, with D tentatively TRBD2 (5 bases). V was clipped by 4 bases and J by 0 bases, with 17 bases between them. This CDR3 has 16 residues. CDR1 is SGDLS and CDR2 is YYNGEE in the germline V gene. CDR3 bases: TGTGCCAGCAGCCCAGGTTTGGGCGGGCCCTCCTACGAGCAGTACTTC. Translated: CASSPGLGGPSYEQYF.

The chain links TRBV5-1 to TRBJ1-1; 7 bases line up with TRBD1. J lost 9 bases, V lost 0 bases, and 11 bases had no gene match. This CDR3 comprises 15 residues. Germline CDR1 and CDR2: SGHRS and YFSETQ. The CDR3 region has the DNA TGCGCCAGCAGCTTGGGTGGGACAGCCGGCGAAAAAGCTTTCTTT. It specifies CASSLGGTAGEKAFF.

CDR3 loop: CATSPRPGQGHNEQFF. CDR3 bases: TGTGCCACCAGCCCCCGGCCGGGACAGGGACACAATGAGCAGTTCTTC. This chain connects TRBV15 to TRBJ2-1; 9 nucleotides line up with TRBD1. The CDR3 spans 16 residues. The V gene's germline CDR1 is LNHNV and CDR2 YYDKDF (reference sequence). V gave up 5 bases and J gave up 5 bases; unmatched junction bases: 10.

This clone has a single count. The V call is TRBV2, the J call TRBJ1-2; maybe TRBD1 (6 bases). The CDR3 contains 14 residues. Trimming took 1 base from V and 4 from J, leaving 10 bases between them. From germline, CDR1 is SNHLY and CDR2 FYNNEI. Here the CDR3 DNA reads TGTGCCAGCAGTGAAGACAGGGAGTTCTATGGCTACACCTTC. It encodes CASSEDREFYGYTF.

V and J are TRBV14 and TRBJ2-3; D remains unclear. Trimming took 1 base from V and 6 from J, leaving 17 bases between them. The CDR3 contains 16 residues. CDR1 and CDR2 from the germline V gene are SGHDN and FVKESK. The CDR3 protein is CASSQAVFAGEDTQYF. CDR3 nucleotides: TGTGCCAGCAGCCAAGCCGTCTTCGCCGGTGAGGATACGCAGTATTTT.

The V call is TRBV11-2, the J call TRBJ2-7; 7 bases are shared with TRBD1. Trimming cost V 4 bases and J 2 bases; bases outside gene matches: 2. Germline values: CDR1 SGHAT, CDR2 FQNNGV. This CDR3 region has 13 residues. CDR3 amino acids: CASSWDSPYEQYF. The CDR3 nucleotides are TGTGCCAGCAGCTGGGACAGTCCCTACGAGCAGTACTTC.

The chain couples TRBV7-8 to TRBJ2-7, with D hard to call. Trimming stripped 1 base from V and 7 bases from J, with 11 bases between. Germline V gives CDR1 SGHVS, CDR2 FQNEAQ. The length of the CDR3 is 13 residues. The CDR3 region has the DNA TGTGCCAGCAGCTTAGGAGCTTATATTGAGCAGTACTTC. Translated: CASSLGAYIEQYF.

The chain links TRBV10-3 to TRBJ2-5, with TRBD1 matching 9 bases. V was pared by 10 bases and J by 3 bases, with 3 bases of the junction left unmatched. The CDR3 runs 12 residues. The V gene's germline CDR1 is ENHRY and CDR2 SYGVKD. The CDR3 region has the DNA TGTGCCACCGGGGACAGGGAAGAGACCCAGTACTTC. This gives the protein CATGDREETQYF.

The rearrangement uses TRBV11-3 and TRBJ2-6, with D hard to call. Germline V gene data show CDR1 as SGHNT and CDR2 as YENEEA. The CDR3 sequence is 13 residues long. V was cut by 1 base and J by 12 bases, with 10 bases left in between. The CDR3 reads CASSLVPSGVLTF. CDR3 in DNA: TGTGCCAGCAGCTTAGTCCCTTCCGGCGTCCTGACTTTC. The full variable domain, with the rest looked up from reference TRBV11-3 and TRBJ2-6, is EAGVVQSPRYKIIEKKQPVAFWCNPISGHNTLYWYLQNLGQGPELLIRYENEEAVDDSQLPKDRFSAERLKGVDSTLKIQPAELGDSAVYLCASSLVPSGVLTFGAGSRLTVL.

V is TRBV6-5 and J is TRBJ2-7, with D perhaps matching TRBD2 (5 bases). The V gene's germline CDR1 is MNHEY and CDR2 SVGAGI. V dropped 4 bases and J dropped 5 bases, with 18 bases sitting between them. The CDR3 totals 15 residues. The CDR3 DNA sequence: TGTGCCAGCAGTTTCCTACCTGCGGGTAGACACGAGCAGTACTTC. Translation gives CASSFLPAGRHEQYF.

V and J are TRBV30 and TRBJ2-2; 11 positions match TRBD1. V shed 2 bases, J shed 6 bases, and the junction held 2 bases outside the gene matches. Per the germline V gene, CDR1 is GTSNPN and CDR2 is SVGIG (reference sequence). This CDR3 has 14 residues. The CDR3 nucleotides read TGTGCCTGGAGTCGGACAGGGGGCCCCGGGGAGCTGTTTTTT. This gives the protein CAWSRTGGPGELFF.

This chain joins TRBV6-6 and TRBJ1-5, with TRBD1 identical over 8 bases. The V gene's germline CDR1 is MNHNY and CDR2 SVGAGI (reference sequence). Trimming took 5 bases from V and 2 from J; bases not matched to a gene: 2. CDR3 length equals 14 residues. The DNA for the CDR3 is TGTGCCAGCAGTGGACAGGGACGCAATCAGCCCCAGCATTTT. It translates to CASSGQGRNQPQHF.

A single count supports this clone. The chain is built from TRBV25-1 and TRBJ2-7; unclear D gene. Trimming took off 6 bases at V and 7 bases at J, with 10 bases between the two ends. This CDR3 is built from 11 residues. Germline V lookup: CDR1 MGHDK, CDR2 SYGVNS. The CDR3 here is CASSSLWEQYF. For the CDR3, the DNA is TGTGCCAGCAGCTCACTATGGGAGCAGTACTTC.